This T cell receptor beta chain stems from a study of blood T cell repertoires in COVID-19. Overall study context: Sources were T cells, B-cell-depleted T cells, or PBMCs; the material itself was cDNA or gDNA.

There are 15 residues in the CDR3. The junction had 3 bases not matched to a gene; V was cut back by 5 bases and J by 1 base. Germline V gene data show CDR1 as WNHNN and CDR2 as SYGVQD (reference sequence). Assay used: immunoSEQ multiplex PCR; TCRdb lists only in-frame clones, some missing. The sample lists about 220,000 clones, roughly 80% seen once, with 5% to 6.5% in the top ten. The V gene is TRBV10-1, the J gene TRBJ2-3; TRBD2 agrees at 10 bases. The sequence was collected from a woman aged 60-70 years who had recovered from COVID-19. What was sequenced was peripheral blood. In DNA form, the CDR3 reads TGCGCCAGCAGTCCCGGGACTAGCGGCACAGATACGCAGTATTTT. Amino acid sequence: CASSPGTSGTDTQYF.